Detailed here is one T cell receptor beta chain. Antigen: not known. Data came from immunoSEQ multiplex PCR; TCRdb stores just in-frame clones and leaves some out. The sample gives more than 30,000 clones, roughly nine tenths of which show up once; less than 20% is in the top ten. This sample was included in a study of T cells in localized non-small cell lung cancer. Findings of the study overall: Adjacent uninvolved lung tissue had the highest T cell clonality, exceeding tumor. Blood T cell density predicted longer survival; adjacent-lung clonality, shorter.

Trimming removed 5 bases from V and 7 bases from J, with 11 bases in between. The CDR3 has 13 amino acids. Germline CDR1 is SNHLY and CDR2 is FYNNEI. J is TRBJ2-2 and V is TRBV2; TRBD1 is a possible D gene (6 bases). The sequence was collected from a man aged 40-75 years with stage III lung adenocarcinoma. This sample comprised peripheral blood mononuclear cells, obtained before any cancer treatment. The CDR3 bases are TGTGCCAGCAGTTTCAGGGGTGTCGGGGAGCTGTTTTTT. This encodes CASSFRGVGELFF.